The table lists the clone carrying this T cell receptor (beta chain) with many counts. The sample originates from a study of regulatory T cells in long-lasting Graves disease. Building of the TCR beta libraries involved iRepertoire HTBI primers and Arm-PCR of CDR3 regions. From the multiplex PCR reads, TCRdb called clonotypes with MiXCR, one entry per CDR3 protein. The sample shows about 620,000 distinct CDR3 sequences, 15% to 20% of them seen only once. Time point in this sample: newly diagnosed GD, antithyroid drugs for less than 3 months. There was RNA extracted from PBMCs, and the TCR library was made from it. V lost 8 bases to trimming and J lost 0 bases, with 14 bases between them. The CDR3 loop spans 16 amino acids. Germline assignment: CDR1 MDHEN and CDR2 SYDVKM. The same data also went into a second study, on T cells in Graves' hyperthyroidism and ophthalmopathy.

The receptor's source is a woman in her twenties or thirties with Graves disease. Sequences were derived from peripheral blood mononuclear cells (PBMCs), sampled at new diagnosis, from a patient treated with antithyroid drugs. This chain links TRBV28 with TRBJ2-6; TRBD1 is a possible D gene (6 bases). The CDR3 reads CASRGQTISGANVLTF. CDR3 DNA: TGTGCCAGCCGAGGACAGACCATCTCTGGGGCCAACGTCCTGACTTTC.